Listed here is a single T cell receptor (beta chain). Its antigen is unidentified. V lost 3 bases and J lost 1; bases outside the gene matches: 7. The germline V gene encodes CDR1 DFQATT and CDR2 SNEGSKA (reference sequence). The CDR3 has 15 residues. The sample belongs to a study of vaccination effects on CD4 cells after COVID-19. Study as a whole: Convalescent patients (n = two) were sampled 16 days and one week prevaccination. Study conclusions and caveats: Convalescent patients in the study were few, and early post-infection timepoints were absent.

ViraFEST used viral peptide pools to expand antigen-specific CD4+ T cells before sequencing. Isolating CD4+ T cells followed roughly ten days of culture. SARS-CoV-2 infection was confirmed by PCR in the person between March and December 2020. Assay used: immunoSEQ multiplex PCR; TCRdb lists only in-frame clones, some missing. The sample comprises around 19,000 clones, roughly 69% of which are singletons, and 38% rests with the top ten. V and J are TRBV20-1 and TRBJ2-3; 7 nucleotides agree with TRBD1. Sequencing was performed on CD4+ T cells from PBMCs cultured with a peptide pool, taken before COVID-19 vaccination. The clonotype was recovered from a human donor who had a prior SARS-CoV-2 infection. DNA for the CDR3: TGCAGTGCTAGTTATGAGGGGGCGGGCACAGATACGCAGTATTTT. Its protein product is CSASYEGAGTDTQYF.